This T cell receptor beta chain was obtained from a study of control samples from healthy donors and cancer patients (dated by TCRdb to 2020 to 2022). Details on this clone: There is no known antigen for this receptor. Base qualities were left out, and no much larger clone turns up one base away.

The CDR3, from cysteine to phenylalanine, totals 14 residues. The entry retains the CDR3 DNA only, 42 bases that are in frame from base 1. At the junction V is shortened by 3 bases and J by 10 bases, with 16 bases in between. From the germline V gene (reference sequence), CDR1 is SEHNR and CDR2 is FQNEAQ. Libraries were prepared through the immunoSEQ multiplex PCR assay. TCRdb provides this immuneACCESS table in a form limited to in-frame rearrangements. Some clones are lacking; in checked studies, under half of them reflect an unresolved V gene, and why the rest are absent is not known. The sample table lists approximately 100,000 clones, around 88% of them with a count of one. Jointly, the top ten make up about 14% of the sample.

The clonotype originates from a man between 25 and 39 years old in good health. The sequence joins TRBV7-9 to TRBJ2-1, with TRBD1 perhaps the D gene, on 6 matching bases. What was sequenced was blood. The CDR3 has the sequence CASSFLWGLGEQFF. At the DNA level, the sequence is TGTGCCAGCAGCTTTTTATGGGGGCTGGGGGAGCAGTTCTTC.